A single sample is the source of the 4 T cell receptor beta chains below, sequenced in a study of T-cell reconstitution after alpha-beta-depleted transplantation in children. Library preparation (for TCRbeta) was performed with unique molecular identifiers. One entry per CDR3 protein, called by TCRdb with MiXCR from the PCR reads. The sample has 490,000 or so distinct CDR3 sequences, roughly a tenth seen once. Specimen: PBMCs, collected before TCRalphabeta/CD19-depleted stem cell transplant. These TCRs come from a child younger than 10 with inherited bone marrow failure, due to receive a stem cell transplant.

The chain joins TRBV12-3 or TRBV12-4 to TRBJ1-2, with TRBD1 matching over 10 bases. CDR3 length equals 15 residues. The trim removed 7 bases at V and 1 base at J, leaving 6 bases unmatched. The CDR3 spells CASTDRGRVNYGYTF. The DNA for the CDR3 is TGTGCCAGCACTGACAGGGGGCGGGTTAACTATGGCTACACCTTC.

As concerns this clonotype: This may be a read error: a much more frequent sequence differs by one nucleotide. The rearrangement joins TRBV18 to TRBJ2-4; 7 bases align to TRBD2. From germline, CDR1 is KGHSH and CDR2 LQKENI. The CDR3 spans 15 residues. CDR3 DNA: TGTGTCAGCTCACCAGAGGGAGGGAGCAAAAACATTCAGTACTTC. Encoded protein: CVSSPEGGSKNIQYF.

This clonotype was recorded many times. The V call is TRBV6-2 or TRBV6-3, the J call TRBJ2-7; D gene ambiguous. V lost 2 bases and J 6 bases, leaving 8 bases between the germline ends. The V gene's germline CDR1 is MNHEY and CDR2 SVGEGT. The CDR3 sequence is 12 residues long. CDR3 sequence: CASSYGVGEQYF. The CDR3 nucleotides are TGTGCCAGCAGTTACGGAGTGGGCGAGCAGTACTTC.

Concerning this clonotype itself: A much larger clone is a single base away; this may be a read error. The rearrangement joins TRBV20-1 to TRBJ2-1; a possible D gene is TRBD2 (6 bases). Germline-derived CDR1 and CDR2 are DFQATT and SNEGSKA (reference sequence). The CDR3 is made up of 16 amino acids. The CDR3 loop reads CSSLNSEGRSYNEQFF. In DNA form, the CDR3 reads TGCAGCTCCTTAAATTCGGAGGGCCGGTCCTACAATGAGCAGTTCTTC.